The subject of this entry is one T cell receptor (beta chain). As yet, its antigen is unknown. The data were taken from a study of pediatric ulcerative colitis. Study context: Disease was pancolitis in several and left-sided in two, histology-confirmed.

In germline, CDR1 is SGHNT, CDR2 YYREEE (reference sequence). This CDR3 spans 16 amino acids. V lost 4 bases and J lost 4, with 20 bases in between. Rectal tissue came from one to two pinch biopsies taken at colonoscopy. Whole-study findings and limits: Blood-rectal clonal overlap within each person was significantly higher in ulcerative colitis patients than controls. In rectum, acute severe colitis had expanded clones and less diversity.

Assay: immunoSEQ multiplex PCR; the TCRdb copy retains only in-frame clones and omits some. The table shows some 35,000 clones, with about three quarters occurring only once. This TCR derives from a boy younger than 18 with mild ulcerative colitis. Source material: gut tissue. This chain connects TRBV5-4 to TRBJ1-2, with D perhaps matching TRBD1 (6 bases). The CDR3 sequence: CASSRLGGDTGYGYTF. CDR3 coding DNA: TGTGCCAGCAGCCGGTTGGGGGGGGACACCGGCTATGGCTACACCTTC.